This passage covers 20 T cell receptor beta chains from one sample sequenced in a study of early T cells in non-severe SARS-CoV-2 infection. TCRdb re-called the 5' RACE reads with MiXCR, one entry per CDR3 protein. The profile shows 90,000 to 130,000 distinct CDR3 sequences, roughly 12% of them singletons. Sequences were obtained from whole blood. Source of these receptors: an adult who was a healthcare worker with PCR-confirmed SARS-CoV-2 infection or an uninfected control (not recorded which).

This chain uses TRBV11-2 with TRBJ1-5; 7 bases agree with TRBD1. Germline V lookup: CDR1 SGHAT, CDR2 FQNNGV. Trimming took 5 bases from V and 4 from J; bases not matched to a gene: 8. CDR3 size: 15 residues. CDR3 sequence: CASSGGTAENQPQHF. The DNA of the CDR3 is TGTGCCAGCAGCGGGGGGACAGCCGAAAATCAGCCCCAGCATTTT.

The sample holds many counts of this clonotype. The chain combines TRBV11-2 with TRBJ1-6; 8 positions agree with TRBD1. Unmatched junction bases numbered 10, after V lost 3 bases and J lost 15 bases. The CDR3 has 14 amino acids. Germline CDR1 reads SGHAT; CDR2 reads FQNNGV. The CDR3: CASSFYGQGSFLHF. DNA of the CDR3: TGTGCCAGCAGCTTTTACGGACAGGGCTCTTTCCTCCACTTT.

Ten or more counts support this clonotype. This chain links TRBV6-6 with TRBJ1-1; D is perhaps TRBD1 (6 bases). Trimming took 4 bases from V and 11 from J, leaving 14 bases between them. This CDR3 spans 12 amino acids. The germline CDR1 and CDR2 sequences are MNHNY and SVGAGI (reference sequence). CDR3 protein: CASSSGQTGAFF. CDR3 nucleotides: TGTGCCAGCAGTTCCGGACAGACTGGGGCTTTCTTT.

The count of this clonotype is one. V gene TRBV28 combines with J gene TRBJ1-5; no clear D gene. V was cut by 7 bases and J by 0 bases, with 16 bases left in between. The CDR3 spans 16 residues. The germline CDR1 and CDR2 sequences are MDHEN and SYDVKM. The CDR3 loop is CASNELGSHSNQPQHF. The CDR3 nucleotides are TGTGCCAGCAACGAATTGGGGAGCCATAGCAATCAGCCCCAGCATTTT.

The chain joins TRBV12-3 or TRBV12-4 to TRBJ2-7, with 8 bases lining up with TRBD1. There are 15 residues in the CDR3. J was trimmed by 3 bases and V by 6 bases; bases with no gene match: 10. CDR3 bases: TGTGCCAGCAGGCCCCAGGCAGGGGGCTTCTACGAGCAGTACTTC. This sequence encodes CASRPQAGGFYEQYF.

This clonotype came up a few times. The CDR3 loop is CATSDSTSADTQYF. The DNA for the CDR3 is TGTGCCACCAGTGATTCCACTAGCGCAGATACGCAGTATTTT. This sequence joins TRBV24-1 and TRBJ2-3, with TRBD2 identical over 7 bases. The V and J ends lost 2 bases and 4 bases, in that order; junction bases with no gene match: 2. This CDR3 has 14 residues. The germline CDR1 and CDR2 sequences are KGHDR and SFDVKD.

This clonotype was seen a few times. The chain is built from TRBV20-1 and TRBJ2-3; a weak D match, TRBD1 (6 bases). The CDR3 runs to 14 residues. V was pared by 3 bases and J by 3 bases, with 13 bases between. Germline V lookup: CDR1 DFQATT, CDR2 SNEGSKA (reference sequence). The CDR3, as DNA: TGCAGTGCTAGGTGGGGGCCCGGGACAGATACGCAGTATTTT. Protein sequence: CSARWGPGTDTQYF.

The V and J genes are TRBV15 and TRBJ2-3; 12 bases line up with TRBD2. J gave up 4 bases and V 0 bases, and 2 bases lay outside the gene matches. This CDR3 contains 16 residues. CDR1 is LNHNV, CDR2 YYDKDF, per germline (reference sequence). CDR3 DNA sequence: TGTGCCACCAGCAGAGATCTAGCGGGGGGGCCAGATACGCAGTATTTT. This translates into CATSRDLAGGPDTQYF. The entire variable domain, with the rest obtained from reference TRBV15 and TRBJ2-3, is as follows: DAMVIQNPRYQVTQFGKPVTLSCSQTLNHNVMYWYQQKSSQAPKLLFHYYDKDFNNEADTPDNFQSRRPNTSFCFLDIRSPGLGDTAMYLCATSRDLAGGPDTQYFGPGTRLTVL.

The table lists this clonotype with a few counts. V gene TRBV27 combines with J gene TRBJ1-4, with unresolved D. CDR1 and CDR2 from the germline V gene are MNHEY and SMNVEV (reference sequence). This CDR3 comprises 13 residues. V shed 3 bases and J shed 7 bases, with 9 bases lying between them. The CDR3 coding sequence is TGTGCCAGCAGTTTGATGGGAACTGAAAAACTGTTTTTT. Residues: CASSLMGTEKLFF.

The genes are TRBV20-1 and TRBJ2-7, with TRBD2 matching over 10 bases. Germline V lookup: CDR1 DFQATT, CDR2 SNEGSKA (reference sequence). Losses at the gene ends were 5 bases for V and 4 bases for J; bases not matched to a gene: 2. The CDR3 contains 12 residues. CDR3 protein: CSAVTSGYEQYF. The CDR3 DNA reads TGCAGTGCTGTGACTAGCGGGTACGAGCAGTACTTC.

This clonotype was counted between two and nine times. This chain joins TRBV5-6 and TRBJ1-6; D uncertain. Germline CDR1 is SGHDT and CDR2 is YYEEEE. Trimming cost V 0 bases and J 3 bases, with 10 bases left between them. The CDR3 length is 16 residues. The CDR3 DNA follows: TGTGCCAGCAGCTTGGAGGAGTCAGTCTATAATTCACCCCTCCACTTT. This sequence encodes CASSLEESVYNSPLHF.

The rearrangement links TRBV6-6 to TRBJ1-5; the D gene is possibly TRBD1 (6 bases). CDR1 and CDR2 from the germline V gene are MNHNY and SVGAGI (reference sequence). The CDR3 has 15 amino acids. V was trimmed by 3 bases and J by 3 bases, leaving 12 bases between them. CDR3 sequence (DNA): TGTGCCAGCAGTTATCGTAGGACAGACAATCAGCCCCAGCATTTT. It is translated as CASSYRRTDNQPQHF.

This clonotype was detected a few times. The gene calls are TRBV20-1 and TRBJ2-7; D call uncertain. CDR1 is DFQATT, CDR2 SNEGSKA, per germline (reference sequence). The CDR3 has 12 amino acids. Deletions cut 5 bases from V and 4 bases from J, with 12 bases between. CDR3 DNA sequence: TGCAGTGCTCCGAATCCCCCTTACGAGCAGTACTTC. Its protein is CSAPNPPYEQYF.

This clonotype was picked up many times. The chain uses TRBV5-6 and TRBJ1-2; D may be TRBD1 (5 bases). Germline loops: CDR1 SGHDT, CDR2 YYEEEE. Trimming took 0 bases from V and 5 from J, leaving 8 bases between them. The CDR3 covers 13 residues. CDR3 in amino acids: CASSLGGAYGYTF. The DNA of the CDR3 is TGTGCCAGCAGCTTGGGGGGCGCTTATGGCTACACCTTC.

The chain uses TRBV11-2 and TRBJ1-5; no clear D gene. Germline loops: CDR1 SGHAT, CDR2 FQNNGV. The CDR3 totals 12 residues. V shed 2 bases and J shed 4 bases, with 3 bases lying between them. The CDR3 here is CASSLSNQPQHF. In DNA, the CDR3 is TGTGCCAGCAGCTTATCGAATCAGCCCCAGCATTTT.

This clonotype was picked up a small number of times. The gene calls are TRBV3-1 and TRBJ2-1; D uncertain. This CDR3 has 13 amino acids. The germline gives CDR1 LGHDT, CDR2 YNNKEL (reference sequence). The ends were cut back, 0 bases at V and 6 bases at J, with 6 bases in the middle. CDR3 nucleotide sequence: TGTGCCAGCAGCCAAGATCTGGGCAATGAGCAGTTCTTC. Residues: CASSQDLGNEQFF.

The chain has TRBV2 and TRBJ1-2, with D unclear. The CDR3 contains 13 residues. Germline-derived CDR1 and CDR2 are SNHLY and FYNNEI. V shed 10 bases and J shed 3 bases, with 15 bases lying between them. For the CDR3, the DNA is TGTGCCACCCAGCAGACCGGGGACTATGGCTACACCTTC. This codes for CATQQTGDYGYTF.

This clonotype was observed many times. The chain combines TRBV27 with TRBJ1-1; D is ambiguous. CDR1 is MNHEY, CDR2 SMNVEV, per germline (reference sequence). This CDR3 is 15 amino acids long. V dropped 2 bases and J dropped 1 base, with 11 bases sitting between them. CDR3 sequence reads: CASSLRGSSNTEAFF. The CDR3 DNA is TGTGCCAGCAGTTTACGTGGCAGCTCGAACACTGAAGCTTTCTTT.

Ten or more counts support this clonotype. The chain links TRBV6-2 or TRBV6-3 to TRBJ2-1; TRBD2 aligns across 9 bases. Trimming cost V 0 bases and J 5 bases; bases outside gene matches: 2. Germline V lookup: CDR1 MNHEY, CDR2 SVGEGT. The CDR3 consists of 15 residues. The CDR3 coding sequence is TGTGCCAGCAGTTACTCGGGACTAGCCGACAATGAGCAGTTCTTC. It yields the protein CASSYSGLADNEQFF.

This clonotype came up many times. In nucleotides, the CDR3 is TGTGCCAGCAGCTTATTAGCAGGCTCCTACAATGAGCAGTTCTTC. Residues: CASSLLAGSYNEQFF. The chain combines TRBV5-5 with TRBJ2-1; D unresolved. The CDR3 consists of 15 residues. The V gene lost 2 bases and the J gene lost 0 bases, with 9 bases spanning the gap. CDR1 and CDR2 from the germline V gene are SGHKS and YYEKEE (reference sequence).